This T cell receptor beta chain was retrieved from a study of blood T cell repertoires in COVID-19. The CDR3 runs to 16 residues. Per germline, CDR1 MNHEY and CDR2 SVGAGI. The V end lost 2 bases, the J end lost 2 bases, and 13 bases lay between the germline ends. As processed by the authors: Reference gene primer amplification gave estimated nucleated cell counts. Sequencing was performed with immunoSEQ multiplex PCR; in TCRdb, only in-frame clones are kept and a portion is missing. V and J calls and clone size are given by that table; D and trimming were obtained from the DNA. The data contain about 400,000 clones, around nine tenths of them singletons.

The TCR sequence derives from a woman aged 55-69 years with COVID-19, enrolled during active disease. Sequences were obtained from peripheral blood. The chain couples TRBV6-5 to TRBJ1-3; a weak D match, TRBD1 (5 bases). CDR3 region: CASSYRWGVPGNTIYF. The CDR3 bases are TGTGCCAGCAGTTACCGATGGGGGGTCCCTGGAAACACCATATATTTT.